This T cell receptor (beta chain) was identified during a study of T cell clonality in common variable immunodeficiency. This clone turned up a few times. Antigen unknown. The read halts 3 residues ahead of the CDR3 end, with the missing end drawn from the germline J gene. V lost 5 bases to trimming and J lost 1 base; unmatched junction nucleotides: 1. This CDR3 has 14 amino acids. Germline loops: CDR1 SEHNR, CDR2 FQNEAQ (reference sequence). Findings and limits, study-wide: Fewer deletions and N-nucleotide insertions were reportedly seen in common variable immunodeficiency TCR beta sequences. The cause of increased CVID clonality remains unclear without subpopulation sequencing. Shared TCRbeta clones were fewer between CVID subjects than controls. TCRbeta clonality was increased in CVID versus healthy controls.

Repertoires were generated with immunoSEQ multiplex PCR, while TCRdb's copy carries only in-frame clones and drops some. This sample shows thousands of clones and no singletons; over 11% rests with the ten largest. Sequencing was done on a sample of peripheral blood mononuclear cells. This chain connects TRBV7-9 to TRBJ2-3; 9 nucleotides match TRBD2. The receptor was isolated from a human donor with common variable immunodeficiency. This CDR3 is CASSRTSGTDTQYF. CDR3 DNA (partial): TGTGCCAGCAGCCGGACTAGCGGCACAGATACG.